These 14 T cell receptor beta chains were sequenced from one sample in a study of blood T cell repertoires in COVID-19. Generated by immunoSEQ multiplex PCR, the TCRdb table keeps only in-frame clones and is missing some. This table has 150,000 or so clones, around 84% appearing once. Input material: peripheral blood. These receptors originate from a man aged 45 to 65 with active or convalescent COVID-19.

V and J are TRBV19 and TRBJ2-7; 11 positions agree with TRBD2. V lost 1 base to trimming and J lost 3 bases; unmatched junction nucleotides: 2. There are 15 residues in the CDR3. Germline loops: CDR1 LNHDA, CDR2 SQIVND (reference sequence). CDR3 region: CASSIALAGVYEQYF. CDR3 DNA sequence: TGTGCCAGTAGTATAGCACTAGCGGGAGTCTACGAGCAGTACTTC.

The chain recombines TRBV6-6 with TRBJ1-2; weak D call: TRBD1 (6 bases). The CDR3 has 14 amino acids. Germline assignment: CDR1 MNHNY and CDR2 SVGAGI (reference sequence). The V end lost 6 bases, the J end lost 3 bases, and 14 bases lay between the germline ends. The CDR3 reads CASSLTGRDYGYTF. The CDR3, as DNA: TGTGCCAGCAGCTTAACAGGGAGGGACTATGGCTACACCTTC.

The V gene is TRBV6-2 or TRBV6-3, the J gene TRBJ1-5; no clear D. CDR1 is MNHEY and CDR2 is SVGEGT in the germline V gene. CDR3 length: 15 amino acids. Trimming removed 2 bases from V and 0 bases from J, with 8 bases in between. The DNA of the CDR3 is TGTGCCAGCAGTTACCGGGGTTATAGCAATCAGCCCCAGCATTTT. Its protein product is CASSYRGYSNQPQHF.

This chain connects TRBV30 to TRBJ2-5; 7 nucleotides match TRBD2. V lost 2 bases, J lost 5 bases, and 11 bases stayed unmatched. This CDR3 is built from 15 residues. Germline CDR1 reads GTSNPN; CDR2 reads SVGIG (reference sequence). The CDR3 region is CAWSRSPSGKETQYF. CDR3 DNA sequence: TGTGCCTGGAGTCGGTCGCCTAGCGGAAAGGAGACCCAGTACTTC.

This clone came up once. V usage is TRBV12-2 and J usage is TRBJ1-2; TRBD1, the D gene given by the table, was not confirmed from the DNA. TRBV12-2 is assigned pseudogene status. The CDR3 runs 16 residues. The CDR3 protein is CASRSLGTPSNYGYTF. As DNA, the CDR3 is TGTGCAAGTCGTTCGCTGGGGACACCTTCTAACTATGGCTACACCTTC.

This sequence joins TRBV11-2 and TRBJ1-3; 8 bases line up with TRBD1. The germline V gene encodes CDR1 SGHAT and CDR2 FQNNGV. V was clipped by 7 bases and J by 3 bases; unmatched bases: 2. This CDR3 is 13 amino acids long. The CDR3 here is CASNTGGGNTIYF. The CDR3 coding sequence is TGTGCCAGCAACACAGGGGGTGGAAACACCATATATTTT.

The V and J genes are TRBV11-2 and TRBJ2-1; a weak D match, TRBD2 (6 bases). The germline V gene has CDR1 SGHAT and CDR2 FQNNGV. The CDR3 has 16 residues. V gave up 0 bases and J gave up 7 bases, with 16 bases separating them. CDR3 loop: CASSLDWTGAGNEQFF. CDR3 in DNA: TGTGCCAGCAGCTTAGATTGGACGGGAGCAGGAAATGAGCAGTTCTTC. The complete variable domain, with remaining parts taken from reference TRBV11-2 and TRBJ2-1, reads EAGVAQSPRYKIIEKRQSVAFWCNPISGHATLYWYQQILGQGPKLLIQFQNNGVVDDSQLPKDRFSAERLKGVDSTLKIQPAKLEDSAVYLCASSLDWTGAGNEQFFGPGTRLTVL.

The rearrangement joins TRBV9 to TRBJ2-7, with TRBD1 as a possible D gene (6 bases). V lost 4 bases and J 6 bases, leaving 8 bases between the germline ends. Germline CDR1 SGDLS, CDR2 YYNGEE. The CDR3 is made up of 11 amino acids. The CDR3 spells CASSQGGEQYF. The CDR3 nucleotides read TGTGCCAGCAGCCAAGGGGGCGAGCAGTACTTC. The whole variable domain, remainder taken from reference TRBV9 and TRBJ2-7, is DSGVTQTPKHLITATGQRVTLRCSPRSGDLSVYWYQQSLDQGLQFLIQYYNGEERAKGNILERFSAQQFPDLHSELNLSSLELGDSALYFCASSQGGEQYFGPGTRLTVT.

The V gene is TRBV2, the J gene TRBJ1-2; no reliable D call. CDR3 length: 12 residues. Trimming removed 4 bases from V and 6 bases from J, with 9 bases in between. Germline values: CDR1 SNHLY, CDR2 FYNNEI. The CDR3 DNA sequence: TGTGCCAGCAGTGTTGGGCTGAATGGCTACACCTTC. Protein: CASSVGLNGYTF.

The chain is built from TRBV5-4 and TRBJ2-1; TRBD2 is a possible D gene (5 bases). The CDR3 has 13 amino acids. CDR1 SGHNT and CDR2 YYREEE come from the germline V gene (reference sequence). Trimming removed 1 base at V and 9 bases at J, with 11 bases between. In nucleotides, the CDR3 is TGTGCCAGCAGCTTGCGTGAGGGTGGTGAGCAGTTCTTC. Its protein product is CASSLREGGEQFF.

This clone has just a few counts. The J gene is TRBJ1-5, the V gene TRBV7-8, with D possibly being TRBD1 (5 bases). The germline gives CDR1 SGHVS, CDR2 FQNEAQ. This CDR3 region has 17 residues. The V end was cut by 0 bases, the J end by 0 bases, with 12 bases between. CDR3 protein: CASSLAGGEYSNQPQHF. The CDR3, as DNA: TGTGCCAGCAGCTTAGCCGGAGGGGAATATAGCAATCAGCCCCAGCATTTT.

The chain employs TRBV9 and TRBJ1-1, with D hard to call. CDR3 size: 13 residues. The germline V and J ends were trimmed by 0 bases and 0 bases, with 3 bases remaining between them. Germline CDR1 and CDR2: SGDLS and YYNGEE. The CDR3 region has the DNA TGTGCCAGCAGCGTAGCCATGAACACTGAAGCTTTCTTT. Translating it yields CASSVAMNTEAFF.

The chain combines TRBV6-2 or TRBV6-3 with TRBJ1-2; 9 bases match TRBD1. Unmatched junction bases numbered 7, after V lost 6 bases and J lost 8 bases. The CDR3 spans 13 residues. Germline CDR1 MNHEY, CDR2 SVGEGT. The CDR3 region has the DNA TGTGCCAGCAGCCTACAGGGGGCGAGGGGCTACACCTTC. It yields the protein CASSLQGARGYTF.

The V call is TRBV7-2, the J call TRBJ2-3; D is perhaps TRBD2 (5 bases). From germline, CDR1 is SGHTA and CDR2 FQGNSA. V lost 4 bases and J lost 7, with 12 bases in between. This CDR3 has 13 amino acids. CDR3: CASSSGGRNTQYF. The CDR3, as DNA: TGTGCCAGCAGCTCTGGAGGAAGGAATACGCAGTATTTT.